The present T cell receptor beta chain was sequenced within a study of shared clonotypes between healthy human individuals. Generated by immunoSEQ multiplex PCR, the TCRdb table keeps only in-frame clones and is missing some. The top ten hold around 1.8% of the sample, which has about 1.9 million clones, just under 95% seen once. Looked up from germline, CDR1 is MNHEY and CDR2 is SVGAGI. The CDR3 spans 13 residues. The ends were cut back, 6 bases at V and 9 bases at J, with 17 bases in the middle. In the naive CD8 group, cells lacked CD45RO and were positively selected for CCR7, so terminally differentiated effector memory CD45RA+ cells were left out.

The receptor was derived from a man in his late teens or twenties in good health. Some clones in this sample may be carry-over from other donors' samples. The chain employs TRBV6-5 and TRBJ1-2, with D perhaps TRBD1 (5 bases). Source material: naive CD8+ T cells from PBMCs. CDR3: CASSPGTGWSYTF. CDR3 bases: TGTGCCAGCAGCCCCGGGACGGGTTGGAGCTACACCTTC.